This T cell receptor beta chain was recovered during a study of OX40 agonist ivuxolimab in advanced cancers. A single count supports this clone. Its antigen is as yet unknown. Per germline, CDR1 SGHRS and CDR2 YFSETQ. The V gene lost 4 bases and the J gene lost 6 bases, with 14 bases spanning the gap. CDR3 length equals 13 residues. Regarding the study as a whole: Dose levels from 0.1 to 3.0 mg/kg saw CD4+ and CD8+ blood T cells expand clonally by week 6. Antigen targets of the expanded peripheral T cells went undetermined. Among the least clonally expanded were partial responders at 0.1-3.0 mg/kg. On average, CD8+ T cells had more expanded clones than CD4+.

This table comes from immunoSEQ multiplex PCR, and its TCRdb copy is limited to in-frame clones, with some not included. The data show roughly 30,000 clones, roughly 74% seen once. The sample consisted of CD4+ or CD8+ T cells sorted from blood, taken in a trial of the OX40 agonist ivuxolimab. This sequence was found in an adult with an advanced solid tumor such as melanoma, head and neck, liver or kidney cancer. The rearrangement uses TRBV5-1 and TRBJ2-7; D is possibly TRBD1 (6 bases). The CDR3 DNA reads TGCGCCAGCAGCCCGGGACAAAATCCCGAGCAGTACTTC. Protein product: CASSPGQNPEQYF.